What follows are 19 T cell receptor beta chains derived from one specimen sequenced in a study of metastatic and nonmetastatic thyroid tumors. Before thyroid surgery, none of the patients had received any treatment. TCRdb ran MiXCR on the PCR reads. The sample holds around 15,000 clones, roughly 24% seen once. Sample: tumor tissue. These receptors were taken from a female donor with papillary thyroid cancer or a benign thyroid nodule (not recorded which). Some clones in this sample may be carry-over from other donors' samples.

The chain is built from TRBV6-1 and TRBJ1-1; D ambiguous. This CDR3 comprises 14 residues. V lost 4 bases to trimming and J lost 1 base, with 10 bases between them. Per the germline V gene, CDR1 is MNHNS and CDR2 is SASEGT. CDR3 sequence: CASSVFMGNTEAFF. Written as DNA, the CDR3 is TGTGCCAGCAGTGTGTTTATGGGGAACACTGAAGCTTTCTTT.

This clone was counted many times. It may be a read error: a sequence one base away is much more abundant. Other nucleotide sequences in the sample specify the same CDR3. The chain combines TRBV3-1 with TRBJ2-7; 10 bases match TRBD2. Trimming took 4 bases from V and 2 from J; bases not matched to a gene: 5. CDR1 and CDR2 (germline): LGHDT, YNNKEL (reference sequence). This CDR3 has 15 residues. CDR3 amino acids: CASSPSGGGAYEQYF. In nucleotides, the CDR3 is TGTGCCAGCAGCCCCAGCGGGGGGGGGGCCTACGAGCAGTACTTC.

V usage is TRBV20-1 and J usage is TRBJ2-1, with 8 nucleotides matching TRBD1. V trimming: 1 base; J trimming: 7 bases; junction bases outside the gene matches: 12. Germline V gene lookup returns CDR1 DFQATT and CDR2 SNEGSKA (reference sequence). The CDR3 totals 16 residues. CDR3 amino acids: CSARAPGRGPKNEQFF. The DNA of the CDR3 is TGCAGTGCTAGAGCCCCGGGCAGGGGGCCGAAAAATGAGCAGTTCTTC.

Remarks on this clone: Being one base from a much bigger clone, this may be a read error. V gene TRBV3-1 combines with J gene TRBJ2-3; 10 nucleotides agree with TRBD2. The germline CDR1 and CDR2 sequences are LGHDT and YNNKEL (reference sequence). This CDR3 has 15 amino acids. CDR3 bases: TGTGTCAGCGTAGATAGCGGGGGGTCGGCAGATACGCAGTATTTT. Translation gives CVSVDSGGSADTQYF.

The chain carries TRBV5-5 and TRBJ2-7, with 7 bases fitting TRBD1. CDR1 is SGHKS, CDR2 YYEKEE, per germline (reference sequence). The CDR3 extends over 13 amino acids. V lost 4 bases, J lost 4 bases, and 5 bases stayed unmatched. As DNA, the CDR3 is TGTGCCAGCAGCCAGGGACAGAAATACGAGCAGTACTTC. Translated, it gives CASSQGQKYEQYF.

This clone has just a few counts. Being one base from a much bigger clone, this may be a read error. The J gene is TRBJ2-5, the V gene TRBV7-2; D possibly uses TRBD1 or TRBD2 (5 bases each). The CDR3 is made up of 17 amino acids. Trimming shortened V by 1 base and J by 5 bases, and 20 bases separated the two germline ends. Germline V gene data show CDR1 as SGHTA and CDR2 as FQGNSA. This CDR3 is CASSLVAEAGPGETQYF. The CDR3 nucleotides are TGTGCCAGCAGCTTAGTAGCAGAGGCGGGCCCAGGGGAGACCCAGTACTTC.

This clone was recorded a few times. A read error may account for a junction end that differs from germline. The chain is built from TRBV6-1 and TRBJ2-3, with 13 bases fitting TRBD2. The germline V gene has CDR1 MNHNS and CDR2 SASEGT. CDR3 length equals 16 residues. This CDR3 is CASSEEMGTSGARTDF. The DNA for the CDR3 is TGTGCCAGCAGTGAAGAGATGGGGACTAGCGGGGCGAGGACGGATTTT.

V gene TRBV11-3 combines with J gene TRBJ2-7, with D possibly matching TRBD1 (6 bases). V was trimmed by 6 bases and J by 5 bases, leaving 20 bases between them. The germline CDR1 and CDR2 sequences are SGHNT and YENEEA. The CDR3 is 15 amino acids. CDR3 nucleotide sequence: TGTGCCAGCAGGTCACCCCGACACAGGGCTAACGAGCAGTACTTC. This translates into CASRSPRHRANEQYF.

This clone has a single count. In DNA form, the CDR3 reads TGTGCCAGCTCACCAGGTCAGGGCGTGGGCTATGGCTACACCTTC. Translation: CASSPGQGVGYGYTF. The rearrangement uses TRBV18 and TRBJ1-2; D perhaps matches TRBD1 (5 bases). Germline CDR1 KGHSH, CDR2 LQKENI. V was trimmed by 2 bases and J by 4 bases, leaving 14 bases between them. CDR3 length: 15 amino acids.

The chain employs TRBV2 and TRBJ1-5; 9 positions agree with TRBD1. V was clipped by 2 bases and J by 5 bases; unmatched bases: 4. The germline V gene encodes CDR1 SNHLY and CDR2 FYNNEI. This CDR3 contains 15 residues. CDR3 amino acids: CASSESTGGYQPQHF. The CDR3 DNA is TGTGCCAGCAGTGAATCCACAGGGGGCTATCAGCCCCAGCATTTT.

This sequence joins TRBV11-1 and TRBJ2-7, with D perhaps TRBD2 (5 bases). CDR1 and CDR2 from the germline V gene are SGHAT and FQDESV (reference sequence). This CDR3 contains 13 residues. V lost 1 base and J 13 bases, leaving 17 bases between the germline ends. CDR3 sequence reads: CASSLVRELGGYF. The CDR3 coding sequence is TGTGCCAGCAGCTTAGTCAGAGAACTAGGAGGATACTTC.

About this clone: At one boundary the junction diverges from the germline segment, which might be a read error. This rearrangement joins TRBV28 to TRBJ2-7; D remains ambiguous. Germline V gives CDR1 MDHEN, CDR2 SYDVKM. The CDR3 is 11 amino acids. The CDR3 is CTSSSGWEQYF. The CDR3 DNA is TGTACCAGCAGTTCCGGGTGGGAGCAGTACTTC.

This clone was seen at least ten times. The chain is built from TRBV12-3 or TRBV12-4 and TRBJ2-1; D remains ambiguous. V lost 3 bases to trimming and J lost 8 bases, with 14 bases between them. This CDR3 has 14 amino acids. The DNA for the CDR3 is TGTGCCAGCAGTTTGGCGCAAATAAATGATGAGCAGTTCTTC. Protein sequence: CASSLAQINDEQFF.

This clone was picked up many times. The chain combines TRBV5-1 with TRBJ1-6; D is unresolved. Germline CDR1 reads SGHRS; CDR2 reads YFSETQ. V was trimmed by 5 bases and J by 9 bases, leaving 15 bases between them. This CDR3 is built from 14 residues. This chain's CDR3 is CASRLTPWGSPLHF. CDR3 in DNA: TGCGCCAGCAGGTTAACCCCCTGGGGTTCACCCCTCCACTTT.

Regarding this clone: Sequence at one end of the junction differs from germline and may be a read error. The chain links TRBV11-1 to TRBJ1-2; 11 bases align to TRBD1. Germline values: CDR1 SGHAT, CDR2 FQDESV (reference sequence). The CDR3 consists of 19 residues. This CDR3 is CASSQPGQGGGRVNYVYTF. CDR3 in DNA: TGTGCCAGCAGCCAACCGGGACAGGGGGGCGGAAGGGTAAACTATGTCTACACCTTC.

The chain employs TRBV7-2 and TRBJ2-5; the D gene is possibly TRBD2 (5 bases). Deletions cut 1 base from V and 5 bases from J, with 20 bases between. The CDR3 is 17 amino acids. Looked up from germline, CDR1 is SGHTA and CDR2 is FQGNSA. For the CDR3, the DNA is TGTGCCAGCAGCTTAGTAGCAGAGGCGGGCCCAGTGGAGACCCAGTACTTC. Protein product: CASSLVAEAGPVETQYF.

A few counts support this clone. This chain uses TRBV12-3 or TRBV12-4 with TRBJ2-7, with TRBD1 matching 10 bases. The CDR3 covers 13 residues. Losses at the gene ends were 10 bases for V and 5 bases for J; bases not matched to a gene: 8. CDR3 in DNA: TGTGCCATTAGTTTGGGACAGGGGAACGAGCAGTACTTC. It translates to CAISLGQGNEQYF.

This clone was seen repeatedly, ten times or more. The chain has TRBV29-1 and TRBJ2-5; D is perhaps TRBD2 (6 bases). Germline V gene lookup returns CDR1 SQVTM and CDR2 ANQGSEA. This CDR3 is 13 amino acids long. Trimming took off 3 bases at V and 5 bases at J, with 13 bases between the two ends. The CDR3 sequence: CSVEGTSRETQYF. CDR3 DNA: TGCAGCGTTGAGGGGACTTCACGGGAGACCCAGTACTTC. The complete variable domain, with remaining parts taken from reference TRBV29-1 and TRBJ2-5, reads SAVISQKPSRDICQRGTSLTIQCQVDSQVTMMFWYRQQPGQSLTLIATANQGSEATYESGFVIDKFPISRPNLTFSTLTVSNMSPEDSSIYLCSVEGTSRETQYFGPGTRLLVL.

This clone has only a few counts. Just one base apart from a much larger clone, this may be a read error. The rearrangement uses TRBV7-9 and TRBJ2-3; D is uncertain. Per germline, CDR1 SEHNR and CDR2 FQNEAQ (reference sequence). This CDR3 contains 12 residues. The CDR3 sequence: CASILATDTQYF. In DNA form, the CDR3 reads TGTGCCAGCATCTTAGCTACAGATACGCAGTATTTT. The whole variable domain, remainder taken from reference TRBV7-9 and TRBJ2-3, is DTGVSQNPRHKITKRGQNVTFRCDPISEHNRLYWYRQTLGQGPEFLTYFQNEAQLEKSRLLSDRFSAERPKGSFSTLEIQRTEQGDSAMYLCASILATDTQYFGPGTRLTVL.